This TCR beta chain was found in a study of cytomegalovirus exposure and HLA in healthy donors. Findings and limits, study-wide: Reportedly, cytomegalovirus status was diagnosed with high sensitivity and specificity. Roughly 170 TCR beta chains were listed as cytomegalovirus-associated. In vitro confirmation showed a few CMV-associated chains to be CMV antigen specific. Later, an analysis found that TCR clusters from the first cohort tended to co-occur in the approximately 130 validation repertoires.

On this clone itself: Its antigen remains unidentified.

Only in-frame clones appear in the TCRdb table, and some are missing; sequencing was by immunoSEQ multiplex PCR. The repertoire holds tens of thousands of clones, roughly nine tenths seen once, with just over 3% in the top ten. CDR1 is LNHDA and CDR2 is SQIVND in the germline V gene (reference sequence). The CDR3 has 15 amino acids. The germline V and J ends were trimmed by 5 bases and 0 bases, with 12 bases remaining between them. This chain connects TRBV19 to TRBJ2-3, with D unresolved. Sample: PBMCs. This clonotype was obtained from a man between 18 and 29 years old in good health and CMV-seronegative. In DNA form, the CDR3 reads TGTGCCAGTAGTTATCGCCTAGTAAGCACAGATACGCAGTATTTT. Its protein product is CASSYRLVSTDTQYF.